What follows is one T cell receptor (beta chain) and its context. The target antigen is unknown. PCR primers comprised 60 Vbeta and 13 Jbeta primers. Authors' analysis steps: An analysis that came later counted 80 million or so unique TCR beta chains, around 12 million shared. Clones were sequenced by immunoSEQ multiplex PCR, and TCRdb holds only the in-frame ones, with some missing. The V and J calls and clone size are taken from that table; D and trimming were inferred from the DNA. The table includes about 160,000 clones, 65% to 80% detected once. The CDR3 runs 14 residues. Germline CDR1 reads SGDLS; CDR2 reads YYNGEE. The germline V and J ends were trimmed by 4 bases and 1 base, with 10 bases remaining between them. These data belong to a study of cytomegalovirus exposure and HLA in healthy donors. Whole-study results and caveats: From TCR beta sequences, most subjects' HLA-A and HLA-B alleles were reportedly predicted accurately. DRB1 showed the most TCR associations and HLA-C the fewest in a later analysis, as rates varied by HLA locus.

Specimen: PBMCs. The chain joins TRBV9 to TRBJ2-3; no clear D. The receptor comes from a man between 18 and 35 years old in good health and CMV-seropositive. In DNA form, the CDR3 reads TGTGCCAGCAGCTTATCACGGGGCACAGATACGCAGTATTTT. Amino acid sequence: CASSLSRGTDTQYF.